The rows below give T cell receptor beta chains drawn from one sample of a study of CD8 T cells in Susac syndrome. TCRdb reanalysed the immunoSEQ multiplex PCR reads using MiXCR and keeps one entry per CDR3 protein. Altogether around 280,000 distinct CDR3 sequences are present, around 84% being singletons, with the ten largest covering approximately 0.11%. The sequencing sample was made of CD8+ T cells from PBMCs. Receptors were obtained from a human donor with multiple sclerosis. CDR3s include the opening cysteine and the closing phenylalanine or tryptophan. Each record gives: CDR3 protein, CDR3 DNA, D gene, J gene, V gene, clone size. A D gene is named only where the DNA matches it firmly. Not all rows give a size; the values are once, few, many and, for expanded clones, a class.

CDR3aa: CAWSSFGQTPNNEQFF
CDR3nt: TGTGCCTGGAGTTCATTTGGACAGACCCCTAACAATGAGCAGTTCTTC
d_gene: NA
j_gene: TRBJ2-1
v_gene: TRBV30
abundance: NA

CDR3aa: CASSEPGGSNQPRHF
CDR3nt: TGTGCCAGCAGTGAACCGGGAGGCAGCAATCAGCCCCGGCATTTT
d_gene: NA
j_gene: TRBJ1-5
v_gene: TRBV2
abundance: NA

CDR3aa: CASSPGNGGRTGELFF
CDR3nt: TGTGCCAGCAGTCCCGGGAATGGGGGTCGTACCGGGGAGCTGTTTTTT
d_gene: NA
j_gene: TRBJ2-2
v_gene: TRBV13
abundance: NA

CDR3aa: CASTQTDPSTDTQYF
CDR3nt: TGTGCCAGCACCCAGACTGACCCTAGCACAGATACGCAGTATTTT
d_gene: NA
j_gene: TRBJ2-3
v_gene: TRBV27
abundance: NA

CDR3aa: CASSLDRGPHEQYF
CDR3nt: TGTGCCAGCAGCTTAGACAGGGGGCCCCACGAGCAGTACTTC
d_gene: TRBD1
j_gene: TRBJ2-7
v_gene: TRBV11-2
abundance: once

CDR3aa: CARSSGTGTDTQYF
CDR3nt: TGTGCCCGCAGTTCCGGGACTGGGACAGATACGCAGTATTTT
d_gene: NA
j_gene: TRBJ2-3
v_gene: TRBV2
abundance: NA

CDR3aa: CASSDGEAGVRYEQYF
CDR3nt: TGTGCCAGCAGTGACGGAGAGGCAGGGGTCCGGTACGAGCAGTACTTC
d_gene: NA
j_gene: TRBJ2-7
v_gene: TRBV2
abundance: NA

CDR3aa: CSARGLYNGQFF
CDR3nt: TGCAGTGCTAGAGGTCTATACAATGGGCAGTTCTTC
d_gene: NA
j_gene: TRBJ2-1
v_gene: TRBV20-1
abundance: NA

CDR3aa: CASSLAGGRYTDTQYF
CDR3nt: TGTGCCAGCAGCCTAGCGGGAGGGCGATACACAGATACGCAGTATTTT
d_gene: TRBD2
j_gene: TRBJ2-3
v_gene: TRBV5-4
abundance: NA

CDR3aa: CASNCDAGELFF
CDR3nt: TGCGCCAGTAACTGTGACGCCGGGGAGCTGTTTTTT
d_gene: NA
j_gene: TRBJ2-2
v_gene: TRBV5-1
abundance: NA

CDR3aa: CSVGPSSYNEQFF
CDR3nt: TGCAGCGTTGGCCCTAGCTCCTACAATGAGCAGTTCTTC
d_gene: NA
j_gene: TRBJ2-1
v_gene: TRBV29-1
abundance: NA

CDR3aa: CASSGWSSQFSDGDYGYTF
CDR3nt: TGTGCCAGCAGCGGATGGAGTAGTCAGTTCTCCGACGGGGACTATGGCTACACCTTC
d_gene: NA
j_gene: TRBJ1-2
v_gene: TRBV9
abundance: NA

CDR3aa: CASSETAYGYTF
CDR3nt: TGTGCCAGCAGTGAAACGGCCTATGGCTACACCTTC
d_gene: NA
j_gene: TRBJ1-2
v_gene: TRBV25-1
abundance: NA

CDR3aa: CASSLRDRLYNEQFF
CDR3nt: TGTGCCAGCAGCCTCCGGGACAGACTGTACAATGAGCAGTTCTTC
d_gene: TRBD1
j_gene: TRBJ2-1
v_gene: TRBV14
abundance: NA

CDR3aa: CASSAGTSGQQFF
CDR3nt: TGTGCCAGCAGTGCCGGGACTAGCGGCCAGCAGTTCTTC
d_gene: TRBD2
j_gene: TRBJ2-1
v_gene: TRBV27
abundance: NA

CDR3aa: CASSLAVPDSNTGELFF
CDR3nt: TGTGCCAGCAGTCTAGCGGTTCCGGACTCGAACACCGGGGAGCTGTTTTTT
d_gene: TRBD2
j_gene: TRBJ2-2
v_gene: TRBV7-9
abundance: NA

CDR3aa: CSASGVVFQETQYF
CDR3nt: TGCAGTGCTAGTGGTGTAGTCTTCCAAGAGACCCAGTACTTC
d_gene: NA
j_gene: TRBJ2-5
v_gene: TRBV20-1
abundance: NA

CDR3aa: CASSDTSGRAIIDDTQYF
CDR3nt: TGTGCCAGCAGCGACACTAGCGGGAGGGCAATAATAGACGATACGCAGTATTTT
d_gene: TRBD2
j_gene: TRBJ2-3
v_gene: TRBV12-3/TRBV12-4
abundance: NA

CDR3aa: CATSRAQDSPYGYTF
CDR3nt: TGTGCCACCAGCAGGGCCCAGGACAGCCCTTATGGCTACACCTTC
d_gene: NA
j_gene: TRBJ1-2
v_gene: TRBV15
abundance: once

CDR3aa: CASSRDQGPDEQYF
CDR3nt: TGTGCCAGCAGTCGGGACCAGGGGCCCGACGAGCAGTACTTC
d_gene: NA
j_gene: TRBJ2-7
v_gene: TRBV6-5
abundance: once

CDR3aa: CASSIGGASREQYF
CDR3nt: TGCGCCAGCAGCATCGGGGGCGCTAGCCGCGAGCAGTACTTC
d_gene: NA
j_gene: TRBJ2-7
v_gene: TRBV5-1
abundance: NA

CDR3aa: CASSLESETTGTDTQYF
CDR3nt: TGCGCCAGCAGCTTGGAGTCCGAGACTACCGGCACAGATACGCAGTATTTT
d_gene: NA
j_gene: TRBJ2-3
v_gene: TRBV5-1
abundance: NA

CDR3aa: CASRDRQFYTDTQYF
CDR3nt: TGTGCCAGCAGGGATCGACAGTTTTACACAGATACGCAGTATTTT
d_gene: NA
j_gene: TRBJ2-3
v_gene: TRBV6-1
abundance: NA

CDR3aa: CSVRLAGGSYNEQFF
CDR3nt: TGCAGCGTCCGACTAGCGGGGGGATCCTACAATGAGCAGTTCTTC
d_gene: TRBD2
j_gene: TRBJ2-1
v_gene: TRBV29-1
abundance: NA

CDR3aa: CASSQAISRHGGSYEQHF
CDR3nt: TGCGCCAGCAGCCAAGCCATTTCCCGACACGGGGGGTCCTACGAGCAGCACTTC
d_gene: TRBD2
j_gene: TRBJ2-7
v_gene: TRBV4-1
abundance: few

CDR3aa: CASSLGGRREDTQYF
CDR3nt: TGTGCCAGCAGCTTAGGCGGGAGGAGGGAAGATACGCAGTATTTT
d_gene: TRBD2
j_gene: TRBJ2-3
v_gene: TRBV11-2
abundance: NA

CDR3aa: CSVEDPGDGELFF
CDR3nt: TGCAGCGTTGAAGATCCGGGGGACGGGGAGCTGTTTTTT
d_gene: NA
j_gene: TRBJ2-2
v_gene: TRBV29-1
abundance: NA

CDR3aa: CASSRDGTDHEQYF
CDR3nt: TGCGCCAGCAGCCGGGACGGGACCGACCACGAGCAGTACTTC
d_gene: NA
j_gene: TRBJ2-7
v_gene: TRBV5-1
abundance: NA

CDR3aa: CASSLSSGTEAFF
CDR3nt: TGTGCCAGCAGTTTATCGTCCGGCACTGAAGCTTTCTTT
d_gene: NA
j_gene: TRBJ1-1
v_gene: TRBV28
abundance: NA

CDR3aa: CASKGWENTGELFF
CDR3nt: TGTGCCAGCAAGGGTTGGGAAAACACCGGGGAGCTGTTTTTT
d_gene: NA
j_gene: TRBJ2-2
v_gene: TRBV6-5
abundance: NA

CDR3aa: CASSLGHDGGGIHGYTF
CDR3nt: TGTGCCAGCAGCTTAGGGCATGACGGAGGGGGCATCCATGGCTACACCTTC
d_gene: TRBD1
j_gene: TRBJ1-2
v_gene: TRBV7-9
abundance: NA

CDR3aa: CASSRSSRWDRTDTQYF
CDR3nt: TGTGCCAGCAGCCGTAGTTCTCGATGGGACCGCACAGATACGCAGTATTTT
d_gene: NA
j_gene: TRBJ2-3
v_gene: TRBV7-3
abundance: NA

CDR3aa: CAWNQGTSETDTQYF
CDR3nt: TGTGCCTGGAACCAGGGGACTAGCGAAACAGATACGCAGTATTTT
d_gene: TRBD2
j_gene: TRBJ2-3
v_gene: TRBV30
abundance: NA

CDR3aa: CASSGGTSGPYEQYF
CDR3nt: TGTGCCAGCAGCGGGGGGACTAGCGGGCCCTACGAGCAGTACTTC
d_gene: TRBD2
j_gene: TRBJ2-7
v_gene: TRBV9
abundance: NA

CDR3aa: CASSPSGTGGDTQYF
CDR3nt: TGTGCCAGCTCACCCTCCGGGACAGGCGGAGATACGCAGTATTTT
d_gene: TRBD1
j_gene: TRBJ2-3
v_gene: TRBV18
abundance: NA

CDR3aa: CASKVPGDYEQYF
CDR3nt: TGTGCCAGCAAAGTCCCAGGAGACTACGAGCAGTACTTC
d_gene: NA
j_gene: TRBJ2-7
v_gene: TRBV27
abundance: NA

CDR3aa: CASSEVGGHDTQYF
CDR3nt: TGTGCCAGCAGTGAAGTGGGGGGCCACGATACGCAGTATTTT
d_gene: NA
j_gene: TRBJ2-3
v_gene: TRBV2
abundance: NA